A selection of T cell receptor beta chains follows, all from one sample in a study of T cells in Graves' hyperthyroidism and ophthalmopathy. One entry per CDR3 protein, called by TCRdb with MiXCR from the multiplex PCR reads. The data hold about 270,000 distinct CDR3 sequences, with roughly 15% observed a single time. Sequencing was carried out using blood. The receptors were gathered from a woman in her forties or fifties with Graves' hyperthyroidism that later progressed to Graves' ophthalmopathy. Both conserved end residues are part of each CDR3. The D gene is left open where the match is weak. Expanded clones get a size class; other rows say once, few or many, or leave the size out.

TRBD2	NA	TRBV24-1	TRBJ2-3	CATSDSVAGEVDTQYF	TGTGCCACCAGTGATTCAGTAGCGGGAGAGGTAGATACGCAGTATTTT
TRBD2	many	TRBV27	TRBJ2-7	CASKAGGYEQYF	TGTGCCAGCAAAGCGGGAGGCTACGAGCAGTACTTC
TRBD2	many	TRBV29-1	TRBJ2-2	CSVGTSGRAGELFF	TGCAGCGTTGGGACTAGCGGGAGAGCCGGGGAGCTGTTTTTT
NA	many	TRBV28	TRBJ2-3	CASIDRAGTDTQYF	TGTGCCAGCATCGACAGGGCGGGAACAGATACGCAGTATTTT
TRBD2	many	TRBV7-3	TRBJ2-5	CASSLIATSAETQYF	TGTGCCAGCAGCTTAATCGCGACTAGCGCAGAGACCCAGTACTTC
NA	many	TRBV28	TRBJ2-5	CASSSQDQFQETQYF	TGTGCCAGCAGTTCCCAGGACCAATTTCAAGAGACCCAGTACTTC
TRBD2	many	TRBV6-1	TRBJ2-5	CASSEDLRGAGVGETQYF	TGTGCCAGCAGTGAAGACTTACGTGGAGCGGGAGTGGGAGAGACCCAGTACTTC
NA	NA	TRBV16	TRBJ2-1	CASSQSSGSYYEQFF	TGTGCCAGCAGCCAATCGAGCGGGTCTTACTATGAGCAGTTCTTC
NA	many	TRBV20-1	TRBJ2-5	CSATASDRSRETQYF	TGCAGTGCTACCGCTTCGGACCGGAGTCGAGAGACCCAGTACTTC
NA	NA	TRBV5-1	TRBJ1-1	CASTLGGEAFF	TGCGCCAGCACCCTAGGGGGTGAAGCTTTCTTT
TRBD2	few	TRBV19	TRBJ2-3	CASSMGGDSTDTQYF	TGTGCCAGTAGTATGGGAGGGGACAGCACAGATACGCAGTATTTT
NA	many	TRBV11-2	TRBJ2-5	CASSILETQYF	TGTGCCAGCAGCATTCTAGAGACCCAGTACTTC
TRBD1	many	TRBV5-1	TRBJ1-1	CASSSGQGATEAFF	TGCGCCAGCAGCTCTGGACAGGGGGCTACTGAAGCTTTCTTT
NA	NA	TRBV6-1	TRBJ2-1	CASSRDYYNEQFF	TGTGCCAGCAGCAGAGACTACTACAATGAGCAGTTCTTC
NA	many	TRBV7-9	TRBJ1-5	CASSLVGQGYSQPQHF	TGTGCCAGCAGCTTAGTTGGGCAGGGATACAGTCAGCCCCAGCATTTT
NA	few	TRBV27	TRBJ2-2	CASGLLGTGELFF	TGTGCCAGCGGCCTTTTAGGAACCGGGGAGCTGTTTTTT